This T cell receptor (beta chain) emerged from a study of regulatory T cells in long-lasting Graves disease. Germline V gene data show CDR1 as SNHLY and CDR2 as FYNNEI. The length of the CDR3 is 14 residues. Trimming shortened V by 7 bases and J by 2 bases, and 15 bases separated the two germline ends. For TCR beta, libraries came from iRepertoire HTBI primers and Arm-PCR of CDR3 regions. TCRdb re-analysed the multiplex PCR reads in MiXCR, keeping a single row per CDR3 protein. The sample carries some 250,000 distinct CDR3 sequences, 18% recorded once. Study-wide results and caveats: When disease was persistent, TRBV28, TRBJ1-2 and TRBJ2-5 were the favored segments.

Specified time point: newly diagnosed GD, antithyroid drugs for less than 3 months. The authors made the TCR library using RNA they extracted from PBMCs. This clonotype appeared many times. Its antigen is as yet unknown. The material sequenced was peripheral blood mononuclear cells (PBMCs), taken at new diagnosis, from a patient treated with antithyroid drugs. The source of this sequence is a female donor with Graves disease. This sequence joins TRBV2 and TRBJ2-7; D might be TRBD2 (5 bases). The CDR3 loop is CASTEDLLTYEQYF. The CDR3 region has the DNA TGTGCCAGCACTGAGGACTTACTTACCTACGAGCAGTACTTC.